Presented here are 15 T cell receptor beta chains from one specimen sequenced in a study of Ad26.COV2.S vaccination and SARS-CoV-2 variants. Method: immunoSEQ multiplex PCR; TCRdb's copy keeps in-frame clones and lacks some. The table has 150,000 to 200,000 clones, 70% to 90% seen once. The sample here was peripheral blood, taken after recovery from COVID-19. These receptors all come from a human donor who had recovered from COVID-19.

The rearrangement uses TRBV5-6 and TRBJ2-5, with 7 positions matching TRBD2. This CDR3 comprises 13 residues. CDR1 and CDR2 (germline): SGHDT, YYEEEE. J was trimmed by 5 bases and V by 4 bases; bases with no gene match: 5. The CDR3 DNA sequence: TGTGCCAGCAGCGACACTAGCGTGGAGACCCAGTACTTC. Translating it yields CASSDTSVETQYF.

This sequence joins TRBV7-8 and TRBJ1-3; 7 bases are shared with TRBD1. V shed 5 bases and J 4 bases; nucleotides not matched to a gene: 8. The CDR3 consists of 15 residues. Germline lookup yields CDR1 SGHVS and CDR2 FQNEAQ. CDR3 DNA sequence: TGTGCCAGCAGCCCCCAGAGGGGGCAAGGAAACACCATATATTTT. As protein: CASSPQRGQGNTIYF.

This clone was observed a handful of times. The chain couples TRBV3-1 (or the pseudogene TRBV3-2) to TRBJ2-2; D gene unclear. This CDR3 contains 13 residues. Germline assignment: CDR1 LGHDT and CDR2 YNNKEL (reference sequence). The germline V and J ends were trimmed by 1 base and 4 bases, with 4 bases remaining between them. CDR3 DNA sequence: TGTGCCAGCAGCCAAGTTTCCACCGGGGAGCTGTTTTTT. Translating it yields CASSQVSTGELFF.

The chain links TRBV2 to TRBJ2-5; D tentatively fits TRBD1 or TRBD2 (5 bases each). V was clipped by 7 bases and J by 5 bases, with 14 bases between them. CDR1 and CDR2 (germline): SNHLY, FYNNEI. The CDR3 is 13 amino acids. For the CDR3, the DNA is TGTGCCAGCAAAGTGGGGACGAAGGAGACCCAGTACTTC. It encodes CASKVGTKETQYF.

The chain employs TRBV5-3 and TRBJ1-1; no clear D. TRBV5-3 is assigned to the ORF class and has an uncertain function. The CDR3 contains 15 residues. V shed 1 base and J shed 4 bases, with 14 bases lying between them. The CDR3 region has the DNA TGTGCCAGAAGCTTGTGGAATTCCGAGGGCACTGAAGCTTTCTTT. It translates to CARSLWNSEGTEAFF.

V and J are TRBV5-1 and TRBJ2-1; D unclear. Germline-derived CDR1 and CDR2 are SGHRS and YFSETQ. Trimming cost V 3 bases and J 8 bases, with 9 bases left between them. This CDR3 spans 12 amino acids. This chain's CDR3 is CASSYESDEQFF. In DNA, the CDR3 is TGCGCCAGCAGCTATGAAAGCGATGAGCAGTTCTTC.

The J gene is TRBJ2-1, the V gene TRBV7-6, with 13 positions matching TRBD2. Per the germline V gene, CDR1 is SGHVS and CDR2 is FNYEAQ. The CDR3 has 16 residues. V gave up 1 base and J gave up 4 bases; unmatched junction bases: 1. The CDR3 DNA reads TGTGCCAGCAGCTTAGGGACTAGCGGGGGATACAATGAGCAGTTCTTC. It yields the protein CASSLGTSGGYNEQFF.

The chain is built from TRBV27 and TRBJ1-4; D ambiguous. V was cut by 4 bases and J by 5 bases, with 14 bases left in between. CDR1 and CDR2 from the germline V gene are MNHEY and SMNVEV (reference sequence). The CDR3 loop spans 15 amino acids. The CDR3 protein is CASSSFLEPNEKLFF. The CDR3 bases are TGTGCCAGCAGTTCCTTCCTTGAGCCGAATGAAAAACTGTTTTTT.

This chain connects TRBV7-2 to TRBJ2-7; a weak D match, TRBD2 (6 bases). The CDR3 contains 17 residues. With 0 bases removed from V and 5 bases from J, the gap between germline ends came to 20 bases. The germline V gene has CDR1 SGHTA and CDR2 FQGNSA. The CDR3 sequence: CASSLAGTMRERDEQYF. CDR3 bases: TGTGCCAGCAGCTTAGCAGGAACCATGCGGGAACGGGACGAGCAGTACTTC.

This chain links TRBV25-1 with TRBJ2-7; TRBD1 might be the D (5 bases). CDR1 and CDR2 from the germline V gene are MGHDK and SYGVNS. With 4 bases removed from V and 5 bases from J, the gap between germline ends came to 9 bases. This CDR3 is 12 amino acids long. The CDR3 coding sequence is TGTGCCAGCAGTGCAGCCAGGGACGAGCAGTACTTC. Protein product: CASSAARDEQYF.

In this sample, this clone turned up once. J is TRBJ2-5 and V is TRBV9; weak D call: TRBD1 (5 bases). With 0 bases removed from V and 2 bases from J, the gap between germline ends came to 8 bases. This CDR3 spans 14 amino acids. The germline V gene has CDR1 SGDLS and CDR2 YYNGEE. As DNA, the CDR3 is TGTGCCAGCAGCGTAGGGGGCACTCAAGAGACCCAGTACTTC. The encoded protein is CASSVGGTQETQYF.

The V and J genes are TRBV29-1 and TRBJ2-5, with a weak D call TRBD2 (6 bases). Germline V gives CDR1 SQVTM, CDR2 ANQGSEA. CDR3 size: 11 residues. Between the trimmed V and J ends, which lost 8 bases and 5 bases, there was a span of 12 bases. CDR3 coding DNA: TGCAGCCTAGCGTTGGGGGAGACCCAGTACTTC. Translation: CSLALGETQYF.

The chain uses TRBV7-2 and TRBJ2-7; 8 nucleotides align to TRBD1. J gave up 3 bases and V 5 bases, and 12 bases lay outside the gene matches. There are 16 residues in the CDR3. Germline CDR1 and CDR2: SGHTA and FQGNSA. CDR3: CASSRPGGTGDYEQYF. In DNA, the CDR3 is TGTGCCAGCAGCCGCCCAGGGGGGACAGGCGACTACGAGCAGTACTTC. Combining the CDR3 with reference TRBV7-2 and TRBJ2-7 gives the whole variable domain GAGVSQSPSNKVTEKGKDVELRCDPISGHTALYWYRQSLGQGLEFLIYFQGNSAPDKSGLPSDRFSAERTGGSVSTLTIQRTQQEDSAVYLCASSRPGGTGDYEQYFGPGTRLTVT.

CDR3 nucleotide sequence: TGTGCCAGCAGCCCAGGGGTTGTACTAGAGTACCAAGAGACCCAGTACTTC. Encoded protein: CASSPGVVLEYQETQYF. V gene TRBV11-2 combines with J gene TRBJ2-5; possible D gene TRBD1, 6 bases. V lost 5 bases to trimming and J lost 0 bases, with 19 bases between them. The germline V gene encodes CDR1 SGHAT and CDR2 FQNNGV. CDR3 length: 17 amino acids.

V usage is TRBV7-2 and J usage is TRBJ2-7, with D maybe TRBD1 (5 bases). The CDR3 has 13 residues. The V end was cut by 8 bases, the J end by 0 bases, with 11 bases between. Germline loops: CDR1 SGHTA, CDR2 FQGNSA. The CDR3 coding sequence is TGTGCCAGCCTTTTAGGGGCCTCCTACGAGCAGTACTTC. As protein: CASLLGASYEQYF.